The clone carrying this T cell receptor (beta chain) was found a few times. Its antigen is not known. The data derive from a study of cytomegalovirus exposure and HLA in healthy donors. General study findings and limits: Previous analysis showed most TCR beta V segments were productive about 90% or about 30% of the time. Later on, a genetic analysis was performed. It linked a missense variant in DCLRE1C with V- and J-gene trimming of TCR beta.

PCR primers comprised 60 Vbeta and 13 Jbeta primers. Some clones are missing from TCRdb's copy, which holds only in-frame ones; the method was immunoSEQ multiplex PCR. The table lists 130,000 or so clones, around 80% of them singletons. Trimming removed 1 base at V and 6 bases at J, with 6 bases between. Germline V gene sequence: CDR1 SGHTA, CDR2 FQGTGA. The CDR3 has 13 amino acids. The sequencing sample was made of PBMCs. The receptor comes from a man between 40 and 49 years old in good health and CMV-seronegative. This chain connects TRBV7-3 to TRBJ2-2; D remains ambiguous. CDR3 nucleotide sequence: TGTGCCAGCAGCTTAAAAGAGGCCGGGGAGCTGTTTTTT. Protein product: CASSLKEAGELFF.